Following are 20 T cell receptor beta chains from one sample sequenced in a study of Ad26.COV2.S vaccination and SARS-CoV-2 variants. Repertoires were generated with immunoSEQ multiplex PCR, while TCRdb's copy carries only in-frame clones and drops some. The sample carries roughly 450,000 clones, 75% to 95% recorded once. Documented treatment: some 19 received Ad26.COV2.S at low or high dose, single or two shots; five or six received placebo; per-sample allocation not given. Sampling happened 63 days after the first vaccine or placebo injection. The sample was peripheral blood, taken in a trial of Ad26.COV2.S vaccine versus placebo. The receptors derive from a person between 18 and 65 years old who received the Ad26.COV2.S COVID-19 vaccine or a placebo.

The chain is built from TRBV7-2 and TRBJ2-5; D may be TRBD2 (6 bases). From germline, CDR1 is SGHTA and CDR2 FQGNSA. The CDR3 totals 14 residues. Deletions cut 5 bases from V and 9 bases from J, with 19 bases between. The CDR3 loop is CASSAGHGPGAQYF. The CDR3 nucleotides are TGTGCCAGCAGCGCCGGACACGGTCCGGGAGCCCAGTACTTC.

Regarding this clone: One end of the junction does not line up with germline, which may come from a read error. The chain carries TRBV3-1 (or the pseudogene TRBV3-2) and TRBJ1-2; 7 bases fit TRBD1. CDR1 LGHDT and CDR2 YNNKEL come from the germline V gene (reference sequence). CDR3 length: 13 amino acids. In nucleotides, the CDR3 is TGTGCCACCAGCCATGCAGGGGGCTATGGCTACACCTTC. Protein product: CATSHAGGYGYTF.

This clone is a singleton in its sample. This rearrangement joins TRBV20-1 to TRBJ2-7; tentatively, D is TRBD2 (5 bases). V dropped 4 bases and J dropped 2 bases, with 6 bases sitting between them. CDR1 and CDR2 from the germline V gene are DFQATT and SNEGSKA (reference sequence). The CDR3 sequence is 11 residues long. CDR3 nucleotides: TGCAGTGCTACTAGCACCTACGAGCAGTACTTC. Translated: CSATSTYEQYF.

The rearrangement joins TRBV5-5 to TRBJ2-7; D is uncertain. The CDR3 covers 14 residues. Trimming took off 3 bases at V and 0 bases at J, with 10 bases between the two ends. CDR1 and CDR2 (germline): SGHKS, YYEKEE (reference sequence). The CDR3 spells CASSWLITSYEQYF. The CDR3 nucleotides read TGTGCCAGCAGCTGGCTGATTACCTCCTACGAGCAGTACTTC.

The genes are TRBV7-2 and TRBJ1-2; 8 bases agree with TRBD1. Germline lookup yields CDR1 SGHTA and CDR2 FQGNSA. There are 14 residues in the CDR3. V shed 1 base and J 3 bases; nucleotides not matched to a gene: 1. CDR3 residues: CASSLVQGDYGYTF. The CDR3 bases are TGTGCCAGCAGCTTAGTACAGGGGGACTATGGCTACACCTTC. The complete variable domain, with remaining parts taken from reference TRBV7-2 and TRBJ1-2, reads GAGVSQSPSNKVTEKGKDVELRCDPISGHTALYWYRQSLGQGLEFLIYFQGNSAPDKSGLPSDRFSAERTGGSVSTLTIQRTQQEDSAVYLCASSLVQGDYGYTFGSGTRLTVV.

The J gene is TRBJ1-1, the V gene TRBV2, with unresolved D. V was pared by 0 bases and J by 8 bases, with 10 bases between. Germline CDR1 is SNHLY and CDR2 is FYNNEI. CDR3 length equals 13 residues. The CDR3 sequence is CASSEARVAEAFF. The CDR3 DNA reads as TGTGCCAGCAGTGAAGCGCGGGTAGCCGAAGCTTTCTTT. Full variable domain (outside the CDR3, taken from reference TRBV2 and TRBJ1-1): EPEVTQTPSHQVTQMGQEVILRCVPISNHLYFYWYRQILGQKVEFLVSFYNNEISEKSEIFDDQFSVERPDGSNFTLKIRSTKLEDSAMYFCASSEARVAEAFFGQGTRLTVV.

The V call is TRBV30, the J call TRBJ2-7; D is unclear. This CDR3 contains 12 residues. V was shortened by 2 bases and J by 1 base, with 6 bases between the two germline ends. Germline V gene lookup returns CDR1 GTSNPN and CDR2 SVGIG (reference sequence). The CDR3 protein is CAWSHSSYEQYF. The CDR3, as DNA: TGTGCCTGGAGTCACAGTTCCTACGAGCAGTACTTC.

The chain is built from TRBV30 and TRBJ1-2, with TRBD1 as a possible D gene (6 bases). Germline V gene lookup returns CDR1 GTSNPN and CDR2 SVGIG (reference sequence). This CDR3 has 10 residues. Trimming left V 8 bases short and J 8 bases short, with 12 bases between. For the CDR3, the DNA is TGTGCCCGCGGGGGCTCGGGCTACACCTTC. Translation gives CARGGSGYTF. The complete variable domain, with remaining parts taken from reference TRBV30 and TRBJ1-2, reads SQTIHQWPATLVQPVGSPLSLECTVEGTSNPNLYWYRQAAGRGLQLLFYSVGIGQISSEVPQNLSASRPQDRQFILSSKKLLLSDSGFYLCARGGSGYTFGSGTRLTVV.

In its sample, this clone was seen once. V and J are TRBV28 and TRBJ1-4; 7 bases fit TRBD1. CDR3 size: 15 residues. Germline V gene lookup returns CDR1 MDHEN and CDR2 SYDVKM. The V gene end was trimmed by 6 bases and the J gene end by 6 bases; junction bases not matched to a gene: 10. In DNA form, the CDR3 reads TGTGCCAGCAGAGGGGGAGGGGGCGGATATGAAAAACTGTTTTTT. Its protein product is CASRGGGGGYEKLFF.

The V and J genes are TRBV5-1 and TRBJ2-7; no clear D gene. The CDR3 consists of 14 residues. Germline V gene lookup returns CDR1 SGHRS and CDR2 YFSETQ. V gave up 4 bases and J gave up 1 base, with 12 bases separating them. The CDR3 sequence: CASSPMDPSYEQYF. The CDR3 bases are TGCGCCAGCAGCCCAATGGACCCTTCCTACGAGCAGTACTTC.

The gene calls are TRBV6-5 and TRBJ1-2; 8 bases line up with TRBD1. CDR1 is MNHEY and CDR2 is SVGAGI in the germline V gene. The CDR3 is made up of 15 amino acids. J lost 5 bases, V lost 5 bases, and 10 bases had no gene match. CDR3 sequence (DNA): TGTGCCAGCAGTAAACCGCCGGGACAGGATTATGGCTACACCTTC. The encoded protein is CASSKPPGQDYGYTF.

CDR3 DNA sequence: TGTGCCAGCCGAATCTGGGGAGCGGGAAATAATGAGCAGTTCTTC. The encoded protein is CASRIWGAGNNEQFF. The genes are TRBV5-4 and TRBJ2-1; 7 bases agree with TRBD2. Trimming cost V 7 bases and J 7 bases; bases outside gene matches: 14. The germline CDR1 and CDR2 sequences are SGHNT and YYREEE (reference sequence). The CDR3 totals 15 residues.

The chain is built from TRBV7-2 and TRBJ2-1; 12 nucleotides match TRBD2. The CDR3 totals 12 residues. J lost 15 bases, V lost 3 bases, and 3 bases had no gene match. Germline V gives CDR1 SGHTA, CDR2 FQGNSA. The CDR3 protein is CASSFTSGRPFF. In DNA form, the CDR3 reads TGTGCCAGCAGCTTTACTAGCGGGAGGCCGTTCTTC.

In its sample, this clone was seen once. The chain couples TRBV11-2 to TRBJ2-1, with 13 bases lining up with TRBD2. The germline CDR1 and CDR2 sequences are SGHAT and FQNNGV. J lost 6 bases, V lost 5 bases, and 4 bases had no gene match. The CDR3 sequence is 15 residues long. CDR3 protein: CASSQGLAGTNEQFF. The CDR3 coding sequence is TGTGCCAGCAGCCAGGGACTAGCGGGGACCAATGAGCAGTTCTTC.

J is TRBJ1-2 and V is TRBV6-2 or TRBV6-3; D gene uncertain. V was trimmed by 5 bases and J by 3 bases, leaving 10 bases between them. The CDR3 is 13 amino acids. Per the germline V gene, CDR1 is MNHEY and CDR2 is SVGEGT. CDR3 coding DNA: TGTGCCAGCAGTCGCACGTGGGACTATGGCTACACCTTC. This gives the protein CASSRTWDYGYTF.

The CDR3, as DNA: TGTGCCAGCAGTGAATTTGGAGGGACAGGGGGAGACAATGAGCAGTTCTTC. As protein: CASSEFGGTGGDNEQFF. V and J are TRBV25-1 and TRBJ2-1; TRBD1 matches 11 bases. V dropped 1 base and J dropped 5; count of bases not matched to a gene: 7. Per germline, CDR1 MGHDK and CDR2 SYGVNS. The CDR3 has 17 residues.

CDR3 sequence: CASSLEWGEGNQPQHF. CDR3 DNA: TGTGCCAGCAGTTTAGAATGGGGGGAAGGCAATCAGCCCCAGCATTTT. The V and J genes are TRBV28 and TRBJ1-5, with a tentative D call TRBD1 (5 bases). Trimming stripped 2 bases from V and 2 bases from J, with 13 bases between. Germline V CDR1 and CDR2: MDHEN, SYDVKM. The CDR3 is made up of 16 amino acids.

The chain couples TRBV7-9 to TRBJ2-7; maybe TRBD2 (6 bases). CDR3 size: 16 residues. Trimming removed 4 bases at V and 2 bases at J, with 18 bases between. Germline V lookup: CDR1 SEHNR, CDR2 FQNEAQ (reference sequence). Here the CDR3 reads CASSSMGTLGPYEQYF. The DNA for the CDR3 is TGTGCCAGCAGCTCAATGGGGACTCTCGGGCCCTACGAGCAGTACTTC.

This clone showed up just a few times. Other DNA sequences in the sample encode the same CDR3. This CDR3 reads CASSLGDSTQETQYF. The DNA of the CDR3 is TGCGCCAGCAGCTTGGGAGACAGCACACAAGAGACCCAGTACTTC. The V and J genes are TRBV5-1 and TRBJ2-5; TRBD1 might be the D (5 bases). Germline V lookup: CDR1 SGHRS, CDR2 YFSETQ. V lost 0 bases to trimming and J lost 2 bases, with 11 bases between them. The CDR3 loop spans 15 amino acids. The complete variable domain, with remaining parts taken from reference TRBV5-1 and TRBJ2-5, reads KAGVTQTPRYLIKTRGQQVTLSCSPISGHRSVSWYQQTPGQGLQFLFEYFSETQRNKGNFPGRFSGRQFSNSRSEMNVSTLELGDSALYLCASSLGDSTQETQYFGPGTRLLVL.

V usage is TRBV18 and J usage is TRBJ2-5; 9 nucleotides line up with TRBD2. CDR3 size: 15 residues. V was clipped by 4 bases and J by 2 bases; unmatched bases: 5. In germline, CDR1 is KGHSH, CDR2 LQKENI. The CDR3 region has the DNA TGTGCCAGCTCACTGGGACTAGCATCTCAAGAGACCCAGTACTTC. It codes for CASSLGLASQETQYF.